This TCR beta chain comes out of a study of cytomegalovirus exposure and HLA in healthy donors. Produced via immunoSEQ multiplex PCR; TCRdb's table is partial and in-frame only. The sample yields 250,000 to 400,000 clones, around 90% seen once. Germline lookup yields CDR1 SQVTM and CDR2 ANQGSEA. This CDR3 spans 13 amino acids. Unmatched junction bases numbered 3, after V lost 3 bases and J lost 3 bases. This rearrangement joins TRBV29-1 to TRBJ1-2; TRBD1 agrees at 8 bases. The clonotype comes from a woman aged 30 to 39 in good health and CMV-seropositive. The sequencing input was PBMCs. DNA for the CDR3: TGCAGCGTTGAGCTGGGACAGGACTATGGCTACACCTTC. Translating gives CSVELGQDYGYTF.